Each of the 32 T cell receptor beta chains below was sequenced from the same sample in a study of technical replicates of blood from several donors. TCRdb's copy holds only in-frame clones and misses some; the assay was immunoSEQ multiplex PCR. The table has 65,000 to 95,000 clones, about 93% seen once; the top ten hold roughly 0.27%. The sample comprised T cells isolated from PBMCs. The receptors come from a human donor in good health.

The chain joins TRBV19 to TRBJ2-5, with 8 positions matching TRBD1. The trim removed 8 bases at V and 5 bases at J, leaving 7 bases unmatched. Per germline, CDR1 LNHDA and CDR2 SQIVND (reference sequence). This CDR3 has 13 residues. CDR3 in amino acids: CASQGAGLETQYF. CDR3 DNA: TGTGCCAGTCAGGGGGCCGGTTTGGAGACCCAGTACTTC. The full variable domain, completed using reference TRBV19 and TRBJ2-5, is DGGITQSPKYLFRKEGQNVTLSCEQNLNHDAMYWYRQDPGQGLRLIYYSQIVNDFQKGDIAEGYSVSREKKESFPLTVTSAQKNPTAFYLCASQGAGLETQYFGPGTRLLVL.

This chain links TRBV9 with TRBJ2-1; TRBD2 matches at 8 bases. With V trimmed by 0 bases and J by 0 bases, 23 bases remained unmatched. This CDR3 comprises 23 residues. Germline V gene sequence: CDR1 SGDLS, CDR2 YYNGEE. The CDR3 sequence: CASSVGHRAGVTSSVSSYNEQFF. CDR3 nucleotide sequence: TGTGCCAGCAGCGTAGGGCATCGAGCGGGAGTTACTAGTTCGGTGAGCTCCTACAATGAGCAGTTCTTC.

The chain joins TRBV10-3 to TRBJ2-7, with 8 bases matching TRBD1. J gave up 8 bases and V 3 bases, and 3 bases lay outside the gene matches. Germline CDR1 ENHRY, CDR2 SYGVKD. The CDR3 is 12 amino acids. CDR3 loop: CAISDRDRQQYF. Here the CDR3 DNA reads TGTGCCATCAGTGACCGGGACAGGCAGCAGTACTTC.

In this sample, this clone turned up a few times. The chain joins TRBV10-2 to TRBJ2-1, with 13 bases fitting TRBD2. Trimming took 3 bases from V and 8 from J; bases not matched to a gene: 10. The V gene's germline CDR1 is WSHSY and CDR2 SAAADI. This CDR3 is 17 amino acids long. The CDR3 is CASSDPGLAGVGDEQFF. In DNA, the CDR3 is TGCGCCAGCAGTGACCCTGGACTAGCGGGAGTCGGGGATGAGCAGTTCTTC.

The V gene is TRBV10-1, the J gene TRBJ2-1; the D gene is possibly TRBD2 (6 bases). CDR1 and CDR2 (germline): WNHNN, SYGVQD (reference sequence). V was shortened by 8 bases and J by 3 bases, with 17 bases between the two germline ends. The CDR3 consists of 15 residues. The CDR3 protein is CASSTGTGVYNEQFF. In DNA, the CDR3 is TGCGCCAGCTCCACGGGAACGGGGGTCTACAATGAGCAGTTCTTC.

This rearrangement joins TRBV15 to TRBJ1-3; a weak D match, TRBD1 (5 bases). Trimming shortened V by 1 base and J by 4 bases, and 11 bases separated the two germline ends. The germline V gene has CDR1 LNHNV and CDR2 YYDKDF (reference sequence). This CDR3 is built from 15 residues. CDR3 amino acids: CATSRAGVSGNTIYF. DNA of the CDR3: TGTGCCACCAGCAGAGCGGGGGTGAGCGGAAACACCATATATTTT.

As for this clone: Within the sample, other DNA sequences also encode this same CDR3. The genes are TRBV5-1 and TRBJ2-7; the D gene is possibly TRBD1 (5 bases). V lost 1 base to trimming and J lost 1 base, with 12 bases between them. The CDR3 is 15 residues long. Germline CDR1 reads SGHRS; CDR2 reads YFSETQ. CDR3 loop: CASSLSQGRSYEQYF. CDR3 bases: TGCGCCAGCAGCTTGAGTCAGGGTAGGTCCTACGAGCAGTACTTC.

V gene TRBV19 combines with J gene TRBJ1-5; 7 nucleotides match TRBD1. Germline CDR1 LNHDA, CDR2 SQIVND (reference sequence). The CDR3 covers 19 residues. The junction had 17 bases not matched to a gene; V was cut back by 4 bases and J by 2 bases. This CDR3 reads CASSTRLKTGFGGNQPQHF. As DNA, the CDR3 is TGTGCCAGTAGTACCCGACTGAAGACAGGGTTTGGGGGCAATCAGCCCCAGCATTTT.

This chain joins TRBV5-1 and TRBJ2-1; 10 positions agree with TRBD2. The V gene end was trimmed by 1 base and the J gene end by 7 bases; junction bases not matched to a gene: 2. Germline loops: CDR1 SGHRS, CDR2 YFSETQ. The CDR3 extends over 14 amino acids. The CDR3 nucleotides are TGCGCCAGCAGCTTGACTAGCGGGGTAAATGAGCAGTTCTTC. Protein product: CASSLTSGVNEQFF.

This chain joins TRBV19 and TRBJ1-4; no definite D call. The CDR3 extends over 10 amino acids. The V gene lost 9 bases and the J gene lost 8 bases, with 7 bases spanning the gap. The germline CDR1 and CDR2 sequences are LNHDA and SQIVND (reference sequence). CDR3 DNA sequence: TGTGCCAGGCTATCGGAAAAACTGTTTTTT. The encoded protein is CARLSEKLFF.

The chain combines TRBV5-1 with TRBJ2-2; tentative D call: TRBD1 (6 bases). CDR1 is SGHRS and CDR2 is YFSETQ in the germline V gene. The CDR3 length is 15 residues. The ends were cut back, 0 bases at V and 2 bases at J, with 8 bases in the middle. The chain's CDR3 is CASSLGTENTGELFF. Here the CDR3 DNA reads TGCGCCAGCAGCTTGGGGACAGAAAACACCGGGGAGCTGTTTTTT.

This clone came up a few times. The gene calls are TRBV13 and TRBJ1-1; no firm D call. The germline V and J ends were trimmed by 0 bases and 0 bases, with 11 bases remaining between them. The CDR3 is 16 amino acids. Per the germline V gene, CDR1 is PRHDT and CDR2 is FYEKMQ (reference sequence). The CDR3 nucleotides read TGTGCCAGCAGCTTAGGGCGAGTCCTAGTGAACACTGAAGCTTTCTTT. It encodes CASSLGRVLVNTEAFF.

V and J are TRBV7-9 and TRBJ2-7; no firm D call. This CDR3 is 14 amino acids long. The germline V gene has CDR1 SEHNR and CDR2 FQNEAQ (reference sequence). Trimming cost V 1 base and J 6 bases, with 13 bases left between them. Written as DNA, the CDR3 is TGTGCCAGCAGCTTAGTGCGCCCTCCAGGCGAGCAGTACTTC. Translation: CASSLVRPPGEQYF.

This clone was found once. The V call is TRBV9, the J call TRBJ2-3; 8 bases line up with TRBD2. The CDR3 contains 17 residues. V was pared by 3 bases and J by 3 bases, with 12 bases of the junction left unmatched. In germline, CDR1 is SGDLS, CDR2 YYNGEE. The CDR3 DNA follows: TGTGCCAGCAGCGCCGGTGGGACTAGTTTTCAGACAGATACGCAGTATTTT. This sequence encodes CASSAGGTSFQTDTQYF.

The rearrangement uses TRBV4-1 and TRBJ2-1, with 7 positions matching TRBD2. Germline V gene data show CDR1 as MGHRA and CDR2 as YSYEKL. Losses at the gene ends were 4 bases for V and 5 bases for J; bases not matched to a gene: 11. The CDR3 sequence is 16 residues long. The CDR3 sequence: CASSPPPGTKDNEQFF. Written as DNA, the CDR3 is TGCGCCAGCAGCCCTCCCCCCGGGACTAAAGACAATGAGCAGTTCTTC.

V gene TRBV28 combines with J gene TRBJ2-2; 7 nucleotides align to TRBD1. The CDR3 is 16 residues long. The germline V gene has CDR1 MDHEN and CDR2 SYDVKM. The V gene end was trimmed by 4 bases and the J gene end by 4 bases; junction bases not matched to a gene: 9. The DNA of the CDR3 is TGTGCCAGCAGTTCCGTCAGGGGGACGGGCACCGGGGAGCTGTTTTTT. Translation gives CASSSVRGTGTGELFF.

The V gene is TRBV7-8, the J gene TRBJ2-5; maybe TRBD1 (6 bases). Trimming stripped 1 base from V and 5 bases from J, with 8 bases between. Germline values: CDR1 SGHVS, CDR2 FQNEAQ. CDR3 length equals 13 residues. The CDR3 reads CASSLDREETQYF. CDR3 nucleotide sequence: TGTGCCAGCAGCTTAGACAGGGAGGAGACCCAGTACTTC.

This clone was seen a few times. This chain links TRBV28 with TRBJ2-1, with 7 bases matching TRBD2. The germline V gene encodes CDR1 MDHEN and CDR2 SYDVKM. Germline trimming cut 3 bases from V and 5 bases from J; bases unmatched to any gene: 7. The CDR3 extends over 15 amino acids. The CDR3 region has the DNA TGTGCCAGCAGTTTCCCGGGACTAACCGACAATGAGCAGTTCTTC. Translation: CASSFPGLTDNEQFF.

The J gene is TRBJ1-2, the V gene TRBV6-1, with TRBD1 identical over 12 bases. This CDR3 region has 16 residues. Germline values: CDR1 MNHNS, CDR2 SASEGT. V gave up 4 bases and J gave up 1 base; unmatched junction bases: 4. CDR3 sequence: CASSVGQGAGNYGYTF. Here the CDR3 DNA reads TGTGCCAGCAGTGTGGGACAGGGGGCCGGTAACTATGGCTACACCTTC.

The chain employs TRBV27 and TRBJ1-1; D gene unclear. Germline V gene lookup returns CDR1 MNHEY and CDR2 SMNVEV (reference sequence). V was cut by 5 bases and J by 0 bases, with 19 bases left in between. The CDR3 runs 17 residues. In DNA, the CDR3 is TGTGCCAGCAGTCCCCCCAGGTCGGATACACTGAACACTGAAGCTTTCTTT. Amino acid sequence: CASSPPRSDTLNTEAFF.

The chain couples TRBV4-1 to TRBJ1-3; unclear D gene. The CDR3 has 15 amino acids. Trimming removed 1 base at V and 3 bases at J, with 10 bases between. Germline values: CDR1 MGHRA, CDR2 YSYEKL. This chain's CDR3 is CASSQVAGVGNTIYF. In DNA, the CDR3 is TGCGCCAGCAGCCAAGTCGCCGGGGTTGGAAACACCATATATTTT.

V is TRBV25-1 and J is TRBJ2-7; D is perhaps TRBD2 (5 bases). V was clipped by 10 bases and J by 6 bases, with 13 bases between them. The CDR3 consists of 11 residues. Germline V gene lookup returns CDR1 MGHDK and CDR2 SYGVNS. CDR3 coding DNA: TGTGCCACCGGAGGAAATTCCGAGCAGTACTTC. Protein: CATGGNSEQYF.

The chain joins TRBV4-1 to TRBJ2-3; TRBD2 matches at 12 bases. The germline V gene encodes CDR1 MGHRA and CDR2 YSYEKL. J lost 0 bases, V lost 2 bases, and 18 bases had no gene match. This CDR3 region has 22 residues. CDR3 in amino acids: CASSQTFAPLTSGSISTDTQYF. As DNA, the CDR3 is TGCGCCAGCAGCCAAACATTTGCCCCCTTGACTAGCGGGAGCATTAGCACAGATACGCAGTATTTT.

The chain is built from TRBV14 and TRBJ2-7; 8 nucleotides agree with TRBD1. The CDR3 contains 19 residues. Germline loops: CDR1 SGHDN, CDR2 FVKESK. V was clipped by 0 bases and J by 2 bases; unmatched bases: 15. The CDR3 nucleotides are TGTGCCAGCAGCCAAGATGGGGAATTGGACAGGGCTCCCGCCTACGAGCAGTACTTC. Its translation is CASSQDGELDRAPAYEQYF.

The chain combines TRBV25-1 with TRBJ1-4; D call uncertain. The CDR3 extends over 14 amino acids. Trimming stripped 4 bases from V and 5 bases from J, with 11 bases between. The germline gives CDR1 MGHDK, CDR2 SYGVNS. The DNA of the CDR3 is TGTGCCAGCAGTGCACGGTTCATAAATGAAAAACTGTTTTTT. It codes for CASSARFINEKLFF.

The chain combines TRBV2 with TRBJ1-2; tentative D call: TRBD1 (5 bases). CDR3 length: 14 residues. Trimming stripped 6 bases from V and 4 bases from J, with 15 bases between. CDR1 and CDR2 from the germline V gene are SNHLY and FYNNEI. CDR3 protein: CASSADTRLYGYTF. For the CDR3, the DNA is TGTGCCAGCAGCGCGGACACCCGACTCTATGGCTACACCTTC.

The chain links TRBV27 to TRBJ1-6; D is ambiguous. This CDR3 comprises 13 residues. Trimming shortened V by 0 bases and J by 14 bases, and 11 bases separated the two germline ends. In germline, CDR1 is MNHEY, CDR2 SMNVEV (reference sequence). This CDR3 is CASSLSQAATLHF. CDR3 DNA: TGTGCCAGCAGTTTATCCCAGGCCGCCACCCTCCACTTT.

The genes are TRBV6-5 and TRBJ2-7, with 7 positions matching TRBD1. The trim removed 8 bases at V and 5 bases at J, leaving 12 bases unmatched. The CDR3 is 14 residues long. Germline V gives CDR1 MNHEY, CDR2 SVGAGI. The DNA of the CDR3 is TGTGCCAGCTCGATGCAAAGGGGGCGAGACGAGCAGTACTTC. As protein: CASSMQRGRDEQYF.

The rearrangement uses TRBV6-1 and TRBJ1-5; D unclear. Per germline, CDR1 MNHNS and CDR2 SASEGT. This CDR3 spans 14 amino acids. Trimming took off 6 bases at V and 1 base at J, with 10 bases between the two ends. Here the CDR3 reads CASSFGRSNQPQHF. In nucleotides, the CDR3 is TGTGCCAGCAGCTTTGGGAGGAGCAATCAGCCCCAGCATTTT.

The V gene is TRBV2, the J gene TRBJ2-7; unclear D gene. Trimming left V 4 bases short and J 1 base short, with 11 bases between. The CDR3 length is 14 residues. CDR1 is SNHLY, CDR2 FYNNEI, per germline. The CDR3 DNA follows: TGTGCCAGCAGTGCGATCAGGTTGTCCTACGAGCAGTACTTC. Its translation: CASSAIRLSYEQYF.

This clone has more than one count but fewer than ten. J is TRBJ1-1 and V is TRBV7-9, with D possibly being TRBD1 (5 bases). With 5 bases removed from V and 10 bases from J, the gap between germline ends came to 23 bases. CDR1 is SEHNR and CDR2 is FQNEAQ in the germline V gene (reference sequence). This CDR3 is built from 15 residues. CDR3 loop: CASSPPEEEGLRAFF. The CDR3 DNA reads TGTGCCAGCAGCCCCCCGGAAGAGGAGGGGCTAAGAGCTTTCTTT.

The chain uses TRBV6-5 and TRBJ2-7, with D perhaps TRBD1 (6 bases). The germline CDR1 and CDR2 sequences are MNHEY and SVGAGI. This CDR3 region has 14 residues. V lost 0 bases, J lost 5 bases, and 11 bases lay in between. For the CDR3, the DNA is TGTGCCAGCAGTTACTCTAGAGGGGGTAACGAGCAGTACTTC. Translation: CASSYSRGGNEQYF.